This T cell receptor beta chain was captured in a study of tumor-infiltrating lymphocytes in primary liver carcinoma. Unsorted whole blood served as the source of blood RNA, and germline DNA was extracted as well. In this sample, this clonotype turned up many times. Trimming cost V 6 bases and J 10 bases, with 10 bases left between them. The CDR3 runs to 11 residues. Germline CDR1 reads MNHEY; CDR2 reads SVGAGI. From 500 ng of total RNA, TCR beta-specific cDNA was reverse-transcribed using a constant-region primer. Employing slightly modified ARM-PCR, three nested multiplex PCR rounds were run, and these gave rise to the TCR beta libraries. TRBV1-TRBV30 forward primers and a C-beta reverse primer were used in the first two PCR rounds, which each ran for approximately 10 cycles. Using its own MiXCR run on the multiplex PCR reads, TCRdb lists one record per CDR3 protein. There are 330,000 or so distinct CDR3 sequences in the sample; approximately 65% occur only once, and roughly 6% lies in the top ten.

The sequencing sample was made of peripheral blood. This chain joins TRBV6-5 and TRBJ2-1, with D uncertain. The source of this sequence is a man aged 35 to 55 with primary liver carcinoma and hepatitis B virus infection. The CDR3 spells CASSRLGEQFF. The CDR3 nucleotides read TGTGCCAGCAGCCGACTGGGGGAGCAGTTCTTC.